This T cell receptor (beta chain) was profiled in a study of blood T cell repertoires in COVID-19. Study-wide background: Both acute and convalescent COVID-19 samples were obtained from the United States, Italy and Spain. The cDNA or gDNA used as material had been derived from T cells, B-cell-depleted T cells, or PBMCs.

With 4 bases removed from V and 0 bases from J, the gap between germline ends came to 14 bases. Germline loops: CDR1 SGHRS, CDR2 YFSETQ. The CDR3 loop spans 16 amino acids. In the authors' workflow: Estimation of nucleated cell counts relied on the amplification of reference gene primers. Produced via immunoSEQ multiplex PCR; TCRdb's table is partial and in-frame only. The DNA was the basis for D and trimming; V, J and clone size are from that table. The sample consists of about 490,000 clones, 70% to 90% of them appearing once. The TCR comes from a human donor in a cohort sampled during active COVID-19. The rearrangement links TRBV5-1 to TRBJ2-1; D possibly corresponds to TRBD1 (6 bases). Sequences were obtained from peripheral blood. CDR3: CASSPLTGSSYNEQFF. The CDR3 coding sequence is TGCGCCAGCAGCCCACTCACAGGGAGCTCCTACAATGAGCAGTTCTTC.